This TCR beta chain came from a study of T cell responses to AZD1222 COVID-19 vaccine. Study at large: The analysis combined second doses at about 4 or about 12 weeks. Study findings and constraints: Just a handful of people given AZD1222 tested seropositive at baseline.

This clone was observed a single time. What it binds is unknown. Here immunoSEQ multiplex PCR was the method, and the copy in TCRdb shows in-frame clones only, minus some. The sample shows 100,000 or so clones, 85% to 90% of them seen only once. CDR1 SGHRS and CDR2 YFSETQ come from the germline V gene. V lost 0 bases and J lost 6, with 18 bases in between. This CDR3 contains 16 residues. Sequenced here: peripheral blood, sampled on day 0 of AZD1222 vaccination. The V and J genes are TRBV5-1 and TRBJ1-2; TRBD1 might be the D (5 bases). This clonotype was obtained from an adult in good health. CDR3 sequence reads: CASSLGPESVGDGYTF. CDR3 coding DNA: TGCGCCAGCAGCTTGGGACCCGAGTCGGTGGGGGATGGCTACACCTTC.